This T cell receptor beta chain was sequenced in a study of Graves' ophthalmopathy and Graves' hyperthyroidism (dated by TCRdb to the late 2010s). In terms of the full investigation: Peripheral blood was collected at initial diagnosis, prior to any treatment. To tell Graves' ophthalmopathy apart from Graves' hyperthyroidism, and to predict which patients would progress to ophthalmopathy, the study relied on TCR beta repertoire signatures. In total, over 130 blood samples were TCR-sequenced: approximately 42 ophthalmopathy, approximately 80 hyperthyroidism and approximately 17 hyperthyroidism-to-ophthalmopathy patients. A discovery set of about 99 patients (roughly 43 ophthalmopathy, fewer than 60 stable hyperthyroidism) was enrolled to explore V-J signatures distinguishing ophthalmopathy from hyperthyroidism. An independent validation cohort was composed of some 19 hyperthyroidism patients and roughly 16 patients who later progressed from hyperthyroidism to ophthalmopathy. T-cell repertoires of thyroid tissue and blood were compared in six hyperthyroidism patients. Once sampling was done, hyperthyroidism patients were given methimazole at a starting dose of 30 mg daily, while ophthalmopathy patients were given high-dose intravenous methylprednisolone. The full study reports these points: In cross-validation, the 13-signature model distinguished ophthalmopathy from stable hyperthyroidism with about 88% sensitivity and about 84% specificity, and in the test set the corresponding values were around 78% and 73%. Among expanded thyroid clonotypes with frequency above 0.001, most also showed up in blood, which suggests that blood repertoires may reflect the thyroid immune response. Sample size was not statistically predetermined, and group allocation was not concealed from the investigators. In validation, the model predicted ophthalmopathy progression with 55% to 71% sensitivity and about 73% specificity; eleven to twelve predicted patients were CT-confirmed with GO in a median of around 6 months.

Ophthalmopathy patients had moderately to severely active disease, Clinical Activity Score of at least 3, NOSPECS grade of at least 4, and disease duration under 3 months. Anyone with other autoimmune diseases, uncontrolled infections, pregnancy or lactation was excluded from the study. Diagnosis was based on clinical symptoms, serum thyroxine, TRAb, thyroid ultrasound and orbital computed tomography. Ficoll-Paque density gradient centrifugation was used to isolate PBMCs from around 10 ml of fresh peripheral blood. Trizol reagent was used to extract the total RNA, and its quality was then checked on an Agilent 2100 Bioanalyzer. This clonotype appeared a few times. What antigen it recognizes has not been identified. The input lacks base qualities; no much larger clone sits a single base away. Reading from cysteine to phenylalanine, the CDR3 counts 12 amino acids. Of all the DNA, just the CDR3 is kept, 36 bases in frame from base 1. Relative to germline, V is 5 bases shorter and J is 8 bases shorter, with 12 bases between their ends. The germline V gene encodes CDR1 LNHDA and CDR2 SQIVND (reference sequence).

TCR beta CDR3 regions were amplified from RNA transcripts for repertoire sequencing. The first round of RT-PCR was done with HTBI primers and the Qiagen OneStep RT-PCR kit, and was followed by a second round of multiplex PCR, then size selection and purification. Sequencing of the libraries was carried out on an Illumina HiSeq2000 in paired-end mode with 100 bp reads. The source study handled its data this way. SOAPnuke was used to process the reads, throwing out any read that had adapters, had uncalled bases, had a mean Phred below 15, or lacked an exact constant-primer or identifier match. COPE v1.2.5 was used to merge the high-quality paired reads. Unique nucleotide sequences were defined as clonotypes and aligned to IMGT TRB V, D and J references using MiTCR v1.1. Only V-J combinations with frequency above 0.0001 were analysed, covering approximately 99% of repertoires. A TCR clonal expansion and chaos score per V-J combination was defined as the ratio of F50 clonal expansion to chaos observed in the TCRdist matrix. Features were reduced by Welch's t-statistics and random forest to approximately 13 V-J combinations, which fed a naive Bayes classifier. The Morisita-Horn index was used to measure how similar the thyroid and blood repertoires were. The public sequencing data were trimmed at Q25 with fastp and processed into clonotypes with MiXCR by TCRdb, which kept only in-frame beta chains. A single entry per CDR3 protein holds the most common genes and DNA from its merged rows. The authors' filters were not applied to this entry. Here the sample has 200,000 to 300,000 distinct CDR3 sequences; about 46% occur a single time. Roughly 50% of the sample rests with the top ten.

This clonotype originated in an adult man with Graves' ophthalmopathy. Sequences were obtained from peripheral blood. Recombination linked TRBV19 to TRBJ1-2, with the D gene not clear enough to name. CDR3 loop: CASSAVIGGYTF. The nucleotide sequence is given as TGTGCCAGTAGTGCCGTCATTGGAGGCTACACCTTC.